One T cell receptor beta chain is described in this entry. As yet, its antigen is unknown. Germline V CDR1 and CDR2: LNHNV, YYDKDF (reference sequence). V lost 1 base, J lost 6 bases, and 7 bases lay in between. CDR3 length: 13 amino acids. The sample originates from a study of Ad26.COV2.S vaccination and SARS-CoV-2 variants. Study-wide results and limits: Higher spike-specific TCR breadth was found in vaccine recipients than in placebo recipients.

Treatment meaning: some 20 received Ad26.COV2.S at low or high dose, single or two shots; 5 received placebo; per-sample allocation not given. At day 63 after the first vaccine or placebo injection, samples were drawn. It was an adult aged 18-55 years in Boston who was the donor. It was Wuhan-strain SARS-CoV-2 spike that the Ad26 vaccine vector expressed. TCRdb keeps only in-frame clones here, not all; method: immunoSEQ multiplex PCR. The sample consists of 300,000 to 400,000 clones, 87% of them appearing once. The rearrangement uses TRBV15 and TRBJ2-1, with D perhaps given as TRBD1 or TRBD2 (6 bases each). The sequences come from peripheral blood, collected in a trial of Ad26.COV2.S vaccine versus placebo. The sequence derives from a person aged 18 to 65 who received the Ad26.COV2.S COVID-19 vaccine or a placebo. This chain's CDR3 is CATSRAGANEQFF. The DNA of the CDR3 is TGTGCCACCAGCAGAGCGGGGGCCAATGAGCAGTTCTTC.